This T cell receptor (beta chain) was retrieved from a study of beta chain features in type 1 diabetes. Study conclusions and caveats: In every one of the four CD4+ subsets, TCRB CDR3s were moderately but significantly shorter in Type 1 diabetes patients. In the patient group, naive, central memory and Treg TCRB repertoires seemed more alike than in the healthy donor group.

Sorting produced populations that all topped 95% purity. Sequenced material consisted of expressed TCRB transcripts (all of the isolated RNA was reverse transcribed). Average reads for naive, central memory and regulatory T cell samples were 3.5 million to 4.5 million. Generated by immunoSEQ multiplex PCR, the TCRdb table keeps only in-frame clones and is missing some. The repertoire holds 300,000 or so clones, with about 14% as singletons. This clone was detected only a few times. Antigen specificity is unknown. Trimming took 5 bases from V and 3 from J, leaving 8 bases between them. The CDR3 is 12 amino acids. Germline assignment: CDR1 SGHTA and CDR2 FQGNSA.

Sequences were obtained from naive CD4+ T cells from blood. This rearrangement joins TRBV7-2 to TRBJ2-7, with no clear D. The clonotype comes from a woman aged 18-29 years with type 1 diabetes. The CDR3 DNA sequence: TGTGCCAGCAGCAAGAGAGGCTACGAGCAGTACTTC. It codes for CASSKRGYEQYF.